This is a list of T cell receptor beta chains from one sample in a study of cytomegalovirus exposure and HLA in healthy donors. Profiling relied on immunoSEQ multiplex PCR, and the TCRdb table lists in-frame clones only, not all of them. The repertoire holds roughly 150,000 clones, with around 90% as singletons. The sequencing input was PBMCs. These receptors all come from a young man in good health and CMV-seropositive. Both conserved end residues are part of each CDR3. The order of the fields is J gene, clone size, D gene, V gene, CDR3 protein, CDR3 DNA. A D gene is named only where the DNA matches it firmly. Size is omitted from some rows. Given values are once, few, many or a class for expanded clones.

J: TRBJ2-5
size: once
D: NA
V: TRBV7-3
CDR3: CASSPGVTQETQYF
DNA: TGTGCCAGCAGCCCGGGAGTTACCCAGGAGACCCAGTACTTC

J: TRBJ2-3
size: NA
D: NA
V: TRBV29-1
CDR3: CSVTRGRGTDTQYF
DNA: TGCAGCGTGACTAGGGGTAGGGGCACAGATACGCAGTATTTT

J: TRBJ1-2
size: NA
D: TRBD1
V: TRBV27
CDR3: CASSRTGVGYTF
DNA: TGTGCCAGCAGCCGCACAGGGGTTGGCTACACCTTC

J: TRBJ2-3
size: NA
D: NA
V: TRBV19
CDR3: CASSRIVRTDTQYF
DNA: TGTGCCAGTAGCCGTATAGTGCGCACAGATACGCAGTATTTT

J: TRBJ1-1
size: once
D: NA
V: TRBV6-1
CDR3: CASFGRLNTEAFF
DNA: TGTGCCAGCTTTGGCAGATTGAACACTGAAGCTTTCTTT

J: TRBJ1-3
size: NA
D: NA
V: TRBV6-6
CDR3: CASNPTGSDSGNTIYF
DNA: TGTGCCAGCAACCCGACAGGTTCGGACTCTGGAAACACCATATATTTT

J: TRBJ2-2
size: NA
D: NA
V: TRBV5-4
CDR3: CASRAGLAGELFF
DNA: TGTGCCAGCAGGGCGGGGTTAGCGGGGGAGCTGTTTTTT

J: TRBJ2-3
size: few
D: NA
V: TRBV7-6
CDR3: CASSPGLFTDTQYF
DNA: TGTGCCAGCAGCCCCGGACTCTTCACAGATACGCAGTATTTT

J: TRBJ1-2
size: NA
D: NA
V: TRBV19
CDR3: CASSIQDSYGYTF
DNA: TGTGCCAGTAGTATCCAGGACAGCTATGGCTACACCTTC

J: TRBJ2-3
size: NA
D: TRBD1
V: TRBV29-1
CDR3: CSGLGDRGPDTQYF
DNA: TGCAGCGGCCTCGGAGACAGGGGACCAGATACGCAGTATTTT

J: TRBJ2-2
size: NA
D: TRBD1
V: TRBV27
CDR3: CAIPLRRGRMGAGELFF
DNA: TGTGCCATCCCACTCCGAAGGGGGCGCATGGGCGCCGGGGAGCTGTTTTTT

J: TRBJ2-1
size: NA
D: NA
V: TRBV4-1
CDR3: CASSSRTTNNEQFF
DNA: TGCGCCAGCAGCTCCCGGACTACCAACAATGAGCAGTTCTTC

J: TRBJ1-2
size: few
D: NA
V: TRBV27
CDR3: CASGAYGYGYTF
DNA: TGTGCCAGCGGAGCATATGGCTATGGCTACACCTTC

J: TRBJ2-7
size: NA
D: TRBD1
V: TRBV15
CDR3: CATSTRQGSGYEQYF
DNA: TGTGCCACCAGCACTAGACAGGGGTCAGGGTACGAGCAGTACTTC

J: TRBJ2-1
size: NA
D: NA
V: TRBV7-3
CDR3: CASSLSARSSYNEQFF
DNA: TGTGCCAGCAGCCTTAGCGCCAGGAGCTCCTACAATGAGCAGTTCTTC

J: TRBJ2-7
size: NA
D: TRBD1
V: TRBV5-8
CDR3: CASRDRDYEQYF
DNA: TGTGCCAGCCGGGACAGGGATTACGAGCAGTACTTC

J: TRBJ2-1
size: NA
D: TRBD2
V: TRBV9
CDR3: CASSVTSGSYNEQFF
DNA: TGTGCCAGCAGCGTAACTAGCGGGAGCTACAATGAGCAGTTCTTC

J: TRBJ2-1
size: NA
D: NA
V: TRBV9
CDR3: CASNGGTSYNEQFF
DNA: TGTGCCAGCAATGGCGGTACCTCCTACAATGAGCAGTTCTTC

J: TRBJ2-4
size: NA
D: TRBD1
V: TRBV29-1
CDR3: CSVYTGTGGWIQYF
DNA: TGCAGCGTTTACACCGGGACAGGGGGATGGATTCAGTACTTC

J: TRBJ2-1
size: NA
D: TRBD1
V: TRBV27
CDR3: CASSWGQFNNEQFF
DNA: TGTGCCAGCAGTTGGGGACAGTTCAACAATGAGCAGTTCTTC

J: TRBJ1-5
size: NA
D: TRBD1
V: TRBV6-6
CDR3: CASSSKTGGNQPQHF
DNA: TGTGCCAGCAGTTCGAAGACAGGGGGGAATCAGCCCCAGCATTTT

J: TRBJ1-5
size: once
D: NA
V: TRBV4-1
CDR3: CASSSEAGFTRTQPQHF
DNA: TGCGCCAGCAGCAGTGAGGCGGGTTTTACGCGGACCCAGCCCCAGCATTTT

J: TRBJ1-5
size: NA
D: NA
V: TRBV19
CDR3: CASTYRAVQGQPQHF
DNA: TGTGCCAGTACCTACCGGGCCGTCCAGGGTCAGCCCCAGCATTTT

J: TRBJ2-2
size: NA
D: NA
V: TRBV5-1
CDR3: CASTPQGYTGELFF
DNA: TGCGCCAGCACCCCCCAGGGGTACACCGGGGAGCTGTTTTTT

J: TRBJ2-1
size: NA
D: TRBD2
V: TRBV6-5
CDR3: CASSYAGLRDEQFF
DNA: TGTGCCAGCAGTTACGCGGGACTAAGGGATGAGCAGTTCTTC

J: TRBJ2-3
size: NA
D: TRBD2
V: TRBV7-2
CDR3: CASSQTSGRGDTQYF
DNA: TGTGCCAGCAGCCAAACTAGCGGGAGGGGAGATACGCAGTATTTT

J: TRBJ2-2
size: NA
D: TRBD1
V: TRBV30
CDR3: CASRGLTGALNTGELFF
DNA: TGTGCCTCAAGGGGACTGACAGGGGCCCTTAACACCGGGGAGCTGTTTTTT

J: TRBJ2-2
size: NA
D: TRBD1
V: TRBV19
CDR3: CASTVDRGNTGELFF
DNA: TGTGCCAGTACCGTCGACAGGGGGAACACCGGGGAGCTGTTTTTT

J: TRBJ1-2
size: NA
D: TRBD1
V: TRBV18
CDR3: CASSQGADGYGYTF
DNA: TGTGCCAGCTCACAGGGGGCTGATGGCTATGGCTACACCTTC

J: TRBJ1-3
size: few
D: TRBD1
V: TRBV29-1
CDR3: CSVGQGLGNTIYF
DNA: TGCAGCGTTGGACAGGGGCTAGGAAACACCATATATTTT

J: TRBJ2-3
size: NA
D: TRBD1
V: TRBV29-1
CDR3: CSLTGTGEADTQYF
DNA: TGCAGCCTGACCGGGACAGGGGAAGCGGATACGCAGTATTTT

J: TRBJ2-3
size: NA
D: TRBD1
V: TRBV2
CDR3: CASSVVDRGRGADTQYF
DNA: TGTGCCAGCAGTGTAGTGGACAGGGGCAGGGGCGCAGATACGCAGTATTTT

J: TRBJ2-1
size: NA
D: TRBD2
V: TRBV11-3
CDR3: CASSFSGRAYNEQFF
DNA: TGTGCCAGCAGCTTTAGCGGGAGGGCTTATAATGAGCAGTTCTTC

J: TRBJ2-7
size: NA
D: NA
V: TRBV11-3
CDR3: CASSPTIRDEQYF
DNA: TGTGCCAGCAGCCCGACTATCCGTGACGAGCAGTACTTC

J: TRBJ2-5
size: NA
D: NA
V: TRBV19
CDR3: CASSMGSAGKETQYF
DNA: TGTGCCAGTAGTATGGGTTCGGCGGGCAAAGAGACCCAGTACTTC